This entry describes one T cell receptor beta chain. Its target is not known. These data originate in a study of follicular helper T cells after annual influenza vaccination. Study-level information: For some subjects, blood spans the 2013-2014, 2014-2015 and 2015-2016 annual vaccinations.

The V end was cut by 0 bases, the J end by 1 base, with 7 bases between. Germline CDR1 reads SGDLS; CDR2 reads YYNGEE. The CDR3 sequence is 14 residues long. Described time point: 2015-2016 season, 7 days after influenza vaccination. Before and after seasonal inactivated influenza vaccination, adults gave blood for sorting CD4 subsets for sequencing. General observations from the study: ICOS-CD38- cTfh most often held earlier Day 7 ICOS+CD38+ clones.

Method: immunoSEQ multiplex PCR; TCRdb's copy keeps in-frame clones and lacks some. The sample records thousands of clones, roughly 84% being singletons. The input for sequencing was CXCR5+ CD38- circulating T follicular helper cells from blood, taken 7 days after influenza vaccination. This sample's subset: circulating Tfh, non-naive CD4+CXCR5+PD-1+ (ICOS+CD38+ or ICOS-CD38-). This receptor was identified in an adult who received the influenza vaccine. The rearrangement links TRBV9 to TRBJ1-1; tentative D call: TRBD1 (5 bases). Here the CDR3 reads CASSVVRGNTEAFF. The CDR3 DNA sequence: TGTGCCAGCAGCGTAGTTAGGGGGAACACTGAAGCTTTCTTT.